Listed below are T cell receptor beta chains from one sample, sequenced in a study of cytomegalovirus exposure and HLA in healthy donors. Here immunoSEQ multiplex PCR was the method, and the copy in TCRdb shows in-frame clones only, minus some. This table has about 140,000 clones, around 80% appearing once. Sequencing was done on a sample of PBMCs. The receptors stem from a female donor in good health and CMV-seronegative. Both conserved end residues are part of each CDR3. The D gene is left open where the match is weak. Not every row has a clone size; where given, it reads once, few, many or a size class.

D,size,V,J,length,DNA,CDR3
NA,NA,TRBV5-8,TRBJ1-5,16,TGTGCCAGCAGCCGCTCGGGGGCGGGGGGCAATCAGCCCCAGCATTTT,CASSRSGAGGNQPQHF
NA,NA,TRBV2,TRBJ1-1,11,TGTGCCAGCAGAGATACAGGTGAAGCTTTCTTT,CASRDTGEAFF
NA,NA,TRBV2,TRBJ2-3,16,TGTGCCAGCAGTGGGCGAGAGGGGGGGGACACAGATACGCAGTATTTT,CASSGREGGDTDTQYF
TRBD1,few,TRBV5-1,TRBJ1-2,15,TGCGCCAGCAGGGTAGGGGGCGCCTCAAACTATGGCTACACCTTC,CASRVGGASNYGYTF
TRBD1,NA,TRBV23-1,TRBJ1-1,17,TGCGCCAGCAACTCAATCGAGGGACAGGGGGAGGGAGCTGAAGCTTTCTTT,CASNSIEGQGEGAEAFF
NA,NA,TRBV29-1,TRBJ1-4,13,TGCAGCGTTGTCGCACAGTTAAATGAAAAACTGTTTTTT,CSVVAQLNEKLFF
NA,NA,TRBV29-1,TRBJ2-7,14,TGCAGCGTTGAATTGGCAGATCTTTCCTACGAGCAGTACTTC,CSVELADLSYEQYF
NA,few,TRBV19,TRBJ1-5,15,TGTGCCAGTAGTAAGGAGGGGTATAGCAATCAGCCCCAGCATTTT,CASSKEGYSNQPQHF
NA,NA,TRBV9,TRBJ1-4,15,TGTGCCAGCAGCTGGCAGGGATCGGTGAATGAAAAACTGTTTTTT,CASSWQGSVNEKLFF
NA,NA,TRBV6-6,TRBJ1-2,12,TGTGCCAGCAGTTTGGACAGCTATGGCTACACCTTC,CASSLDSYGYTF
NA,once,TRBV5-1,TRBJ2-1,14,TGCGCCAGCAGCTTGGAACAGCTCTACAATGAGCAGTTCTTC,CASSLEQLYNEQFF
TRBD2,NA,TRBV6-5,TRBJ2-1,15,TGTGCCAGCAGCGGGGCTAGCGGGGATTACAATGAGCAGTTCTTC,CASSGASGDYNEQFF
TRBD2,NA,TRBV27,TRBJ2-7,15,TGTGCCAGCAGTACCCTAGCGGGATCTGCCTACGAGCAGTACTTC,CASSTLAGSAYEQYF
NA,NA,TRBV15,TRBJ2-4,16,TGTGCCACCAGCAGAGATAAACAGGTAGCCAAAAACATTCAGTACTTC,CATSRDKQVAKNIQYF
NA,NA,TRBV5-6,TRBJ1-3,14,TGTGCCAGCAGCCTCGGAGGGCTTGGAAACACCATATATTTT,CASSLGGLGNTIYF
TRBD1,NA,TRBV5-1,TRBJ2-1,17,TGCGCCAGCAGCGGACGACCCCGGGACAGGGTTCACAATGAGCAGTTCTTC,CASSGRPRDRVHNEQFF
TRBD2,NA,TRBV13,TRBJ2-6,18,TGTGCCAGCAGCTTACGGCTAGCGGGAGGCCCTGGGGCCAACGTCCTGACTTTC,CASSLRLAGGPGANVLTF